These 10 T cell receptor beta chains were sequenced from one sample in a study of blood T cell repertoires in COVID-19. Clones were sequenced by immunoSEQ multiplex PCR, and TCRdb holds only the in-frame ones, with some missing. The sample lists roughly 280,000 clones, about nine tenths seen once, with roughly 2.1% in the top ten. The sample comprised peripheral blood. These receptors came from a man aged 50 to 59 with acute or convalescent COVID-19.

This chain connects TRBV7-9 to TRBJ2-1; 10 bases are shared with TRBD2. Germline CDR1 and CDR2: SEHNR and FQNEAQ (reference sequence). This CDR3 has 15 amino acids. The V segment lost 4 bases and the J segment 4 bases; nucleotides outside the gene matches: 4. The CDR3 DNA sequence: TGTGCCAGCAGCTCCAGCGGGGGGGCGTACAATGAGCAGTTCTTC. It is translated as CASSSSGGAYNEQFF.

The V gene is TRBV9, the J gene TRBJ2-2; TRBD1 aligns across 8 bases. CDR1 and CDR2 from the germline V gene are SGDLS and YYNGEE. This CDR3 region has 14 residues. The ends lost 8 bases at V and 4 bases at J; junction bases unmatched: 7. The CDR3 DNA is TGTGCCAGTCAGGGGGCGCGAGGCACCGGGGAGCTGTTTTTT. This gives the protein CASQGARGTGELFF.

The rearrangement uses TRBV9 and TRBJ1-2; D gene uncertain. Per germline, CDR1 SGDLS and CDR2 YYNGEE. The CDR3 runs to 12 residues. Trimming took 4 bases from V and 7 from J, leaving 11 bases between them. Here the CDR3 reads CASSPTDTGYTF. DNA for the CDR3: TGTGCCAGCAGCCCAACCGACACTGGCTACACCTTC.

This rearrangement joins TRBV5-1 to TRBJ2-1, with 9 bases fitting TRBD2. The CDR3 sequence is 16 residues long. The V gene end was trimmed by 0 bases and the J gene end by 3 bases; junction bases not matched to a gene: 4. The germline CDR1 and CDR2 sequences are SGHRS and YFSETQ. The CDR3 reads CASSLDLAGIYNEQFF. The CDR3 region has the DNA TGCGCCAGCAGCTTGGATCTAGCGGGAATCTACAATGAGCAGTTCTTC.

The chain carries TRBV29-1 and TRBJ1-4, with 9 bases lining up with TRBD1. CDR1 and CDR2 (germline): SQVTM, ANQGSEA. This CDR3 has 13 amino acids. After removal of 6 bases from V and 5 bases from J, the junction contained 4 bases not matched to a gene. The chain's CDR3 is CSVTGGGNEKLFF. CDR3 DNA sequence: TGCAGCGTCACAGGGGGCGGCAATGAAAAACTGTTTTTT.

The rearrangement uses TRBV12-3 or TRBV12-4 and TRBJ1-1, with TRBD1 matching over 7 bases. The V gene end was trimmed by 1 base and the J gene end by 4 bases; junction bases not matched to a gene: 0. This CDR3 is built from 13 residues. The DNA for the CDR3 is TGTGCCAGCAGTTTAGACAGGGGCACTGAAGCTTTCTTT. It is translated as CASSLDRGTEAFF.

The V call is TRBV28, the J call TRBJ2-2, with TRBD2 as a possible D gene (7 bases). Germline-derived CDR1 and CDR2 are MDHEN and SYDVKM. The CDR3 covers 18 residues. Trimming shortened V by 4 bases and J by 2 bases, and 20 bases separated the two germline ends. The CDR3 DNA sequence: TGTGCCAGCAGTTCCCCTGGGGGGCGGGGGACTAACACCGGGGAGCTGTTTTTT. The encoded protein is CASSSPGGRGTNTGELFF. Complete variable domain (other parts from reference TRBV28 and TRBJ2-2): DVKVTQSSRYLVKRTGEKVFLECVQDMDHENMFWYRQDPGLGLRLIYFSYDVKMKEKGDIPEGYSVSREKKERFSLILESASTNQTSMYLCASSSPGGRGTNTGELFFGEGSRLTVL.

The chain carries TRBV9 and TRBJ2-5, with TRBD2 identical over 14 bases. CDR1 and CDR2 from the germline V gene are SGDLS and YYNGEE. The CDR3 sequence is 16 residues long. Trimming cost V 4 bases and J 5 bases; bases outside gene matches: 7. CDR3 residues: CASSPWTSGGFETQYF. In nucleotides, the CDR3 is TGTGCCAGCAGCCCGTGGACTAGCGGGGGGTTTGAGACCCAGTACTTC.

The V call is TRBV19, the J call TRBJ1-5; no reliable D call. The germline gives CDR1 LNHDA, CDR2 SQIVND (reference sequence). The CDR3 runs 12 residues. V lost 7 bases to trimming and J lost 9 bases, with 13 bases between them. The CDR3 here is CASNAPWAPQHF. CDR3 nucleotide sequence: TGTGCCAGTAACGCTCCCTGGGCGCCCCAGCATTTT.

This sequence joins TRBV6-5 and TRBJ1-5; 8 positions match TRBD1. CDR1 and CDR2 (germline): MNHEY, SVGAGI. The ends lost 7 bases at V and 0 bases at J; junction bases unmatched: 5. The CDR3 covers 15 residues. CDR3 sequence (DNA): TGTGCCAGCAACCCAGGGGGCTCTAGCAATCAGCCCCAGCATTTT. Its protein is CASNPGGSSNQPQHF.